Following are 18 T cell receptor beta chains from one sample sequenced in a study of siplizumab effects on memory and regulatory T cells. Using immunoSEQ multiplex PCR, the repertoire was profiled, and TCRdb retains in-frame clones only, with some absent. The sample carries 65,000 to 90,000 clones, 85% to 95% recorded once. The source material was CD8+ T cells sorted from blood. Receptors originate from a human donor in good health.

V is TRBV29-1 and J is TRBJ1-1; 8 nucleotides align to TRBD1. This CDR3 has 11 residues. Germline V gene sequence: CDR1 SQVTM, CDR2 ANQGSEA. With 6 bases clipped from V and 7 bases from J, the junction kept 4 bases outside the gene matches. CDR3 sequence: CSVRTGLEAFF. The CDR3 coding sequence is TGCAGCGTACGGACAGGGCTTGAAGCTTTCTTT.

The V call is TRBV23-1, the J call TRBJ2-2, with D possibly being TRBD1 (5 bases). TRBV23-1 is assigned to the ORF class and has an uncertain function. The CDR3 extends over 20 amino acids. Trimming stripped 2 bases from V and 3 bases from J, with 25 bases between. The DNA for the CDR3 is TGCGCCAGCAGTCAAGTCCGGTCGGTCGCAGGGCGAGTTGACACCGGGGAGCTGTTTTTT. Protein sequence: CASSQVRSVAGRVDTGELFF.

This clone occurred once. CDR3 DNA: TGCAGCGTTGAAGGGGCTGGGGAGGGAAACACCATATATTTT. Amino acid sequence: CSVEGAGEGNTIYF. V is TRBV29-1 and J is TRBJ1-3, with no clear D. V was shortened by 1 base and J by 4 bases, with 11 bases between the two germline ends. CDR1 SQVTM and CDR2 ANQGSEA come from the germline V gene. The CDR3 totals 14 residues. The full variable domain, in which reference TRBV29-1 and TRBJ1-3 provide the parts outside the CDR3, is SAVISQKPSRDICQRGTSLTIQCQVDSQVTMMFWYRQQPGQSLTLIATANQGSEATYESGFVIDKFPISRPNLTFSTLTVSNMSPEDSSIYLCSVEGAGEGNTIYFGEGSWLTVV.

The rearrangement links TRBV6-1 to TRBJ1-6, with unresolved D. CDR1 and CDR2 (germline): MNHNS, SASEGT. V lost 6 bases and J lost 8, with 14 bases in between. This CDR3 is 14 amino acids long. The CDR3 here is CASSGSGSDSPLHF. CDR3 sequence (DNA): TGTGCCAGCAGCGGCAGTGGGAGCGATTCACCCCTCCACTTT.

The J gene is TRBJ1-1, the V gene TRBV6-5; possible D gene TRBD1, 6 bases. In germline, CDR1 is MNHEY, CDR2 SVGAGI. V was cut by 2 bases and J by 5 bases, with 18 bases left in between. The CDR3 has 16 amino acids. CDR3 amino acids: CASSYGGGQGGTEAFF. The CDR3, as DNA: TGTGCCAGCAGTTACGGGGGGGGCCAGGGCGGAACTGAAGCTTTCTTT.

CDR3 loop: CASSPELAGVPDTQYF. The DNA for the CDR3 is TGTGCCAGTAGTCCCGAACTAGCGGGGGTCCCAGATACGCAGTATTTT. The rearrangement links TRBV19 to TRBJ2-3, with 11 bases fitting TRBD2. J was trimmed by 4 bases and V by 5 bases; bases with no gene match: 8. The CDR3 has 16 residues. Per germline, CDR1 LNHDA and CDR2 SQIVND (reference sequence).

The chain combines TRBV7-6 with TRBJ2-7; D is possibly TRBD2 (6 bases). Germline V gene sequence: CDR1 SGHVS, CDR2 FNYEAQ. The CDR3 consists of 14 residues. Trimming took 4 bases from V and 2 from J, leaving 12 bases between them. The DNA for the CDR3 is TGTGCCAGCAGCTCAGGAGGGGCACCCTACGAGCAGTACTTC. It specifies CASSSGGAPYEQYF.

The chain combines TRBV5-5 with TRBJ1-1; D is unclear. The V gene lost 3 bases and the J gene lost 4 bases, with 7 bases spanning the gap. The CDR3 runs to 12 residues. Germline CDR1 is SGHKS and CDR2 is YYEKEE (reference sequence). CDR3: CASSSSITEAFF. For the CDR3, the DNA is TGTGCCAGCAGCTCATCAATCACTGAAGCTTTCTTT.

CDR3 nucleotide sequence: TGTGCCAGTAGTTTAGGTGGATACGGCTATGGCTACACCTTC. Its protein is CASSLGGYGYGYTF. The chain combines TRBV19 with TRBJ1-2; D is unclear. This CDR3 comprises 14 residues. Trimming took 5 bases from V and 4 from J, leaving 14 bases between them. Germline CDR1 and CDR2: LNHDA and SQIVND (reference sequence).

The chain joins TRBV9 to TRBJ2-4, with 8 positions matching TRBD2. CDR1 and CDR2 (germline): SGDLS, YYNGEE. The CDR3 extends over 15 amino acids. The J segment lost 8 bases and the V segment lost 3 bases, leaving 10 bases of the junction unmatched. The CDR3 DNA reads as TGTGCCAGCAGCGCATTCAGCGGGGGTAGGGACATTCAGTACTTC. Translation: CASSAFSGGRDIQYF.

The CDR3 loop reads CASIPRGGGVNEQFF. The CDR3 bases are TGTGCCAGCATCCCCCGTGGGGGGGGTGTGAATGAGCAGTTCTTC. The chain joins TRBV7-9 to TRBJ2-1; TRBD2 matches at 7 bases. The CDR3 sequence is 15 residues long. Germline CDR1 SEHNR, CDR2 FQNEAQ (reference sequence). V was clipped by 7 bases and J by 7 bases; unmatched bases: 13. Drawing the rest from reference TRBV7-9 and TRBJ2-1, the complete variable domain is DTGVSQNPRHKITKRGQNVTFRCDPISEHNRLYWYRQTLGQGPEFLTYFQNEAQLEKSRLLSDRFSAERPKGSFSTLEIQRTEQGDSAMYLCASIPRGGGVNEQFFGPGTRLTVL.

This sequence joins TRBV4-3 and TRBJ1-1, with TRBD1 matching 10 bases. After removal of 1 base from V and 5 bases from J, the junction contained 4 bases not matched to a gene. Germline CDR1 LGHNA, CDR2 YSLEER. This CDR3 has 15 amino acids. The CDR3 is CASSQGQGAWTEAFF. CDR3 DNA: TGCGCCAGCAGCCAAGGACAGGGGGCCTGGACTGAAGCTTTCTTT.

V is TRBV4-1 and J is TRBJ1-2; TRBD1 might be the D (5 bases). This CDR3 is 14 amino acids long. V lost 5 bases to trimming and J lost 4 bases, with 14 bases between them. Germline assignment: CDR1 MGHRA and CDR2 YSYEKL. The CDR3 nucleotides read TGCGCCAGCAGCAGATTGGGGACCGCCTATGGCTACACCTTC. Translated, it gives CASSRLGTAYGYTF.

This sequence joins TRBV7-9 and TRBJ2-2; D is possibly TRBD1 (6 bases). CDR1 and CDR2 from the germline V gene are SEHNR and FQNEAQ (reference sequence). The CDR3 sequence is 15 residues long. V was pared by 4 bases and J by 8 bases, with 17 bases between. The CDR3 DNA reads as TGTGCCAGCAGCTCGCCTCCAAAGGGGGAGGGGGAGCTGTTTTTT. This codes for CASSSPPKGEGELFF. Full variable domain (remainder filled in from reference TRBV7-9 and TRBJ2-2): DTGVSQNPRHKITKRGQNVTFRCDPISEHNRLYWYRQTLGQGPEFLTYFQNEAQLEKSRLLSDRFSAERPKGSFSTLEIQRTEQGDSAMYLCASSSPPKGEGELFFGEGSRLTVL.

This clone was recorded once. The V and J genes are TRBV29-1 and TRBJ2-7; 7 bases agree with TRBD2. V lost 1 base and J lost 5; bases outside the gene matches: 8. CDR3 length equals 14 residues. Looked up from germline, CDR1 is SQVTM and CDR2 is ANQGSEA. The CDR3 spells CSVEGGGAGDEQYF. DNA of the CDR3: TGCAGCGTTGAAGGAGGAGGGGCGGGAGACGAGCAGTACTTC.

This clone appeared a single time. The V gene is TRBV4-2, the J gene TRBJ2-5; TRBD1 is a possible D gene (6 bases). The CDR3 length is 19 residues. V lost 1 base and J lost 2, with 23 bases in between. The germline V gene encodes CDR1 LGHNA and CDR2 YNFKEQ. For the CDR3, the DNA is TGTGCCAGCAGCCAAGGGCAGGGCCAGATTGGGGGCGGGCAAGAGACCCAGTACTTC. Encoded protein: CASSQGQGQIGGGQETQYF.

This chain joins TRBV21-1 and TRBJ1-6; the table's D call, TRBD1, has no DNA check behind it. TRBV21-1 is given as a pseudogene. The CDR3 is made up of 23 amino acids. Here the CDR3 reads CASSKERVWDRDTCSSYNSPLHF. The CDR3 DNA reads as TGTGCCAGCAGCAAAGAAAGGGTCTGGGACAGGGACACATGTAGCTCCTATAATTCACCCCTCCACTTT.

The chain recombines TRBV11-2 with TRBJ1-2; the D is unclear. V was cut by 5 bases and J by 7 bases, with 14 bases left in between. The germline CDR1 and CDR2 sequences are SGHAT and FQNNGV. The CDR3 covers 13 residues. This chain's CDR3 is CASSQGSSSGYTF. The DNA of the CDR3 is TGTGCCAGCAGCCAAGGCAGCTCTAGTGGCTACACCTTC. The full variable domain, its missing parts supplied by reference TRBV11-2 and TRBJ1-2, is EAGVAQSPRYKIIEKRQSVAFWCNPISGHATLYWYQQILGQGPKLLIQFQNNGVVDDSQLPKDRFSAERLKGVDSTLKIQPAKLEDSAVYLCASSQGSSSGYTFGSGTRLTVV.